The 22 T cell receptor beta chains below all came from one sample that was sequenced in a study of T-cell reconstitution after alpha-beta-depleted transplantation in children. TCRbeta library preparation incorporated unique molecular identifiers. TCRdb re-derived calls from the PCR reads in MiXCR, one entry per CDR3 protein. Here the sample spans about 130,000 distinct CDR3 sequences, roughly 9.7% being singletons. Sequencing used PBMCs, mostly from graft donor cells, obtained 180 days after TCRalphabeta/CD19-depleted stem cell transplant. Every receptor here comes from a girl under three years old who had a stem cell transplant for combined immunodeficiency, so the T cells may come from the graft donor.

This clonotype was detected only a few times. This sequence joins TRBV7-2 and TRBJ2-3; D call uncertain. The CDR3 runs 15 residues. V gave up 2 bases and J gave up 2 bases, with 11 bases separating them. Germline assignment: CDR1 SGHTA and CDR2 FQGNSA. CDR3 sequence (DNA): TGTGCCAGCAGCTTATATAAGTTACCCACAGATACGCAGTATTTT. Translating gives CASSLYKLPTDTQYF.

V and J are TRBV12-3 or TRBV12-4 and TRBJ2-3; D assignment may be TRBD1 or TRBD2 (5 bases each). CDR3 length equals 18 residues. V was pared by 8 bases and J by 3 bases, with 27 bases between. DNA of the CDR3: TGTGCCAGCCGGGGCCCCAGACAGCCTAAGAAAGGTACAGATACGCAGTATTTT. This codes for CASRGPRQPKKGTDTQYF.

This clonotype was counted a few times. V and J are TRBV5-1 and TRBJ2-7; the match to TRBD2 covers 11 bases. The CDR3 sequence is 16 residues long. Germline CDR1 and CDR2: SGHRS and YFSETQ. With 4 bases clipped from V and 2 bases from J, the junction kept 8 bases outside the gene matches. The CDR3 nucleotides are TGCGCCAGCAGCCTCGCTAGCGGGAGGACTCCCTACGAGCAGTACTTC. Its protein is CASSLASGRTPYEQYF.

This chain connects TRBV9 to TRBJ2-7; either TRBD1 or TRBD2 may fit D (5 bases each). The V end lost 1 base, the J end lost 3 bases, and 11 bases lay between the germline ends. Germline loops: CDR1 SGDLS, CDR2 YYNGEE. The length of the CDR3 is 14 residues. In DNA, the CDR3 is TGTGCCAGCAGCGTAAGGGACGGGCGCTACGAGCAGTACTTC. It is translated as CASSVRDGRYEQYF.

This clonotype was detected ten times or more. The chain joins TRBV5-4 to TRBJ2-1, with D maybe TRBD2 (6 bases). This CDR3 comprises 15 residues. V was trimmed by 0 bases and J by 9 bases, leaving 16 bases between them. Germline values: CDR1 SGHNT, CDR2 YYREEE (reference sequence). DNA for the CDR3: TGTGCCAGCAGCTTGGGAGGGGACTCGGCGGGTGAGCAGTTCTTC. It translates to CASSLGGDSAGEQFF.

This chain connects TRBV12-3 or TRBV12-4 to TRBJ2-3, with D tentatively TRBD1 or TRBD2 (6 bases each). CDR3 length: 14 residues. Deletions cut 3 bases from V and 4 bases from J, with 11 bases between. The CDR3 sequence is CASSLEGGPDTQYF. The CDR3, as DNA: TGTGCCAGCAGTTTGGAGGGGGGCCCAGATACGCAGTATTTT.

The chain joins TRBV7-2 to TRBJ2-3; 12 positions match TRBD2. Germline CDR1 reads SGHTA; CDR2 reads FQGNSA. The CDR3 totals 16 residues. The J segment lost 6 bases and the V segment lost 1 base, leaving 5 bases of the junction unmatched. CDR3 sequence (DNA): TGTGCCAGCAGCTTAGGACTAGCGGGGGCGGGGGATACGCAGTATTTT. This translates into CASSLGLAGAGDTQYF. Filled out from reference TRBV7-2 and TRBJ2-3, the complete variable domain reads GAGVSQSPSNKVTEKGKDVELRCDPISGHTALYWYRQSLGQGLEFLIYFQGNSAPDKSGLPSDRFSAERTGGSVSTLTIQRTQQEDSAVYLCASSLGLAGAGDTQYFGPGTRLTVL.

This CDR3 is CAISDSGPAGGYEQFF. The CDR3 nucleotides are TGTGCCATCAGTGATAGTGGGCCAGCGGGAGGGTATGAGCAGTTCTTC. V is TRBV10-3 and J is TRBJ2-1; the match to TRBD2 covers 10 bases. V trimming: 3 bases; J trimming: 8 bases; junction bases outside the gene matches: 10. This CDR3 spans 16 amino acids. Germline values: CDR1 ENHRY, CDR2 SYGVKD.

V gene TRBV29-1 combines with J gene TRBJ2-1; D not resolved. This CDR3 has 10 residues. CDR1 is SQVTM and CDR2 is ANQGSEA in the germline V gene. Trimming shortened V by 6 bases and J by 6 bases, and 6 bases separated the two germline ends. The CDR3 nucleotides read TGCAGCGTCCGGCTCAATGAGCAGTTCTTC. It yields the protein CSVRLNEQFF.

CDR3 in DNA: TGCGCCAGCAGTGACCTCACAGGAGGGCAGAGCTCTGGGGCCAACGTCCTGACTTTC. It translates to CASSDLTGGQSSGANVLTF. This sequence joins TRBV10-2 and TRBJ2-6, with a possible D match to TRBD2 (6 bases). Trimming shortened V by 3 bases and J by 0 bases, and 18 bases separated the two germline ends. Germline-derived CDR1 and CDR2 are WSHSY and SAAADI. This CDR3 is 19 amino acids long.

This clonotype was seen ten or more times. V gene TRBV6-1 combines with J gene TRBJ1-5; 11 bases fit TRBD1. This CDR3 spans 15 amino acids. V gave up 7 bases and J gave up 2 bases; unmatched junction bases: 4. Per the germline V gene, CDR1 is MNHNS and CDR2 is SASEGT. CDR3 residues: CASTLGQGGNQPQHF. The CDR3 coding sequence is TGTGCCAGCACCTTGGGACAGGGGGGCAATCAGCCCCAGCATTTT.

This clonotype came up a few times. The V gene is TRBV20-1, the J gene TRBJ2-3, with a possible D match to TRBD2 (6 bases). There are 13 residues in the CDR3. The germline CDR1 and CDR2 sequences are DFQATT and SNEGSKA (reference sequence). The CDR3 spells CGVADPSTDTQYF. DNA for the CDR3: TGCGGGGTAGCGGATCCTAGCACAGATACGCAGTATTTT.

The chain links TRBV12-3 or TRBV12-4 to TRBJ1-3, with D perhaps TRBD1 (5 bases). CDR3 length equals 14 residues. Trimming shortened V by 3 bases and J by 6 bases, and 12 bases separated the two germline ends. The chain's CDR3 is CASSFRTPPNTIYF. CDR3 sequence (DNA): TGTGCCAGCAGTTTTAGGACACCCCCAAACACCATATATTTT.

With regard to this clonotype: One end of the junction is discordant with germline, which a read error may explain. This chain joins TRBV7-3 and TRBJ2-5, with 7 bases fitting TRBD1. Germline-derived CDR1 and CDR2 are SGHTA and FQGTGA. CDR3 length equals 13 residues. The chain's CDR3 is CASSLTGAETQYF. The CDR3, as DNA: TGTGCCAGCAGCCTAACAGGGGCTGAGACCCAGTACTTC. The variable domain in full, completed from reference TRBV7-3 and TRBJ2-5, reads GAGVSQTPSNKVTEKGKYVELRCDPISGHTALYWYRQSLGQGPEFLIYFQGTGAADDSGLPNDRFFAVRPEGSVSTLKIQRTERGDSAVYLCASSLTGAETQYFGPGTRLLVL.

The chain is built from TRBV7-9 and TRBJ1-5, with 8 bases identical to TRBD1. Germline trimming cut 4 bases from V and 5 bases from J; bases unmatched to any gene: 7. The length of the CDR3 is 15 residues. Germline V gene sequence: CDR1 SEHNR, CDR2 FQNEAQ (reference sequence). CDR3 DNA sequence: TGTGCCAGCAGCTACGCAGGGGGCCCATATCAGCCCCAGCATTTT. This codes for CASSYAGGPYQPQHF.

This clonotype was seen a few times. The rearrangement links TRBV5-1 to TRBJ2-2; D ambiguous. In germline, CDR1 is SGHRS, CDR2 YFSETQ. The CDR3 is 13 residues long. The V gene lost 6 bases and the J gene lost 6 bases, with 12 bases spanning the gap. The CDR3 DNA is TGCGCCAGCATACAGCTAGACGCCGGGGAGCTGTTTTTT. It yields the protein CASIQLDAGELFF.

The chain employs TRBV27 and TRBJ1-3; D uncertain. From germline, CDR1 is MNHEY and CDR2 SMNVEV (reference sequence). The CDR3 spans 14 residues. V lost 6 bases and J lost 0, with 9 bases in between. For the CDR3, the DNA is TGTGCCAGCAGCTCAGTCTACTCTGGAAACACCATATATTTT. Its translation: CASSSVYSGNTIYF.

This clonotype is classed as medium-sized. V is TRBV12-3 or TRBV12-4 and J is TRBJ2-5; D is unclear. V was shortened by 5 bases and J by 5 bases, with 18 bases between the two germline ends. The CDR3 is 15 amino acids. CDR3 residues: CASSATSSLRETQYF. The DNA of the CDR3 is TGTGCCAGCAGTGCGACCTCCAGCCTAAGGGAGACCCAGTACTTC.

The chain joins TRBV20-1 to TRBJ2-5, with 13 bases matching TRBD2. Looked up from germline, CDR1 is DFQATT and CDR2 is SNEGSKA (reference sequence). The length of the CDR3 is 17 residues. The J segment lost 5 bases and the V segment lost 6 bases, leaving 15 bases of the junction unmatched. CDR3 coding DNA: TGCAGTGCCGTACCTCTGACTAGCGGGAGGAGGCGCGAGACCCAGTACTTC. Its protein product is CSAVPLTSGRRRETQYF.

This chain joins TRBV20-1 and TRBJ2-5; D remains ambiguous. The ends were cut back, 3 bases at V and 3 bases at J, with 2 bases in the middle. The CDR3 runs to 10 residues. Germline V gives CDR1 DFQATT, CDR2 SNEGSKA (reference sequence). CDR3: CSASEETQYF. The DNA for the CDR3 is TGCAGTGCTAGCGAAGAGACCCAGTACTTC.

The rearrangement uses TRBV18 and TRBJ2-4, with D perhaps TRBD2 (5 bases). The V gene's germline CDR1 is KGHSH and CDR2 LQKENI. V was cut by 3 bases and J by 1 base, with 16 bases left in between. The CDR3 is made up of 17 amino acids. In nucleotides, the CDR3 is TGTGCCAGCTCACCCGGAGGTGCCGGAGTGGCCAAAAACATTCAGTACTTC. This translates into CASSPGGAGVAKNIQYF. Full variable domain (missing parts from reference TRBV18 and TRBJ2-4): NAGVMQNPRHLVRRRGQEARLRCSPMKGHSHVYWYRQLPEEGLKFMVYLQKENIIDESGMPKERFSAEFPKEGPSILRIQQVVRGDSAAYFCASSPGGAGVAKNIQYFGAGTRLSVL.

In this sample, this clonotype turned up a few times. The chain employs TRBV7-2 and TRBJ2-5; D is perhaps TRBD2 (7 bases). V was shortened by 2 bases and J by 0 bases, with 13 bases between the two germline ends. CDR1 is SGHTA, CDR2 FQGNSA, per germline. The CDR3 has 16 residues. The chain's CDR3 is CASSLRGGGYQETQYF. CDR3 DNA: TGTGCCAGCAGCTTAAGGGGAGGGGGATACCAAGAGACCCAGTACTTC.